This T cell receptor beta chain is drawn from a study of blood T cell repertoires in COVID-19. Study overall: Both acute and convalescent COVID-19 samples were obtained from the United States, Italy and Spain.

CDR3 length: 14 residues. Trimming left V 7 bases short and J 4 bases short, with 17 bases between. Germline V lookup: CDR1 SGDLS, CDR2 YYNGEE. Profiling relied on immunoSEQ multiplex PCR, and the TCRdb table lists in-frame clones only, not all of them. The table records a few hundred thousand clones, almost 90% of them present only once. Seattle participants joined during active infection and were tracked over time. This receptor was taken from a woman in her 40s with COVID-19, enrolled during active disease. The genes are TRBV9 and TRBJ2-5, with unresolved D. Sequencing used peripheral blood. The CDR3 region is CASSTHAVGETQYF. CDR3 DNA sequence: TGTGCCAGCTCGACTCACGCCGTAGGAGAGACCCAGTACTTC.